These T cell receptor beta chains were read from a single sample in a study of cytomegalovirus exposure and HLA in healthy donors. Clones were read by immunoSEQ multiplex PCR, and TCRdb kept only the in-frame ones, dropping some. Its clone listing holds approximately 130,000 clones. The source material was PBMCs. These TCRs come from a woman aged 55-70 years in good health and CMV-seronegative. Both conserved end residues are trimmed from each CDR3.

CDR3 protein: ASSRGGAGSQPQH
V gene: TRBV7-9
CDR3 length: 13
J gene: TRBJ1-5

CDR3 protein: ASSPLQGVEQY
V gene: TRBV13
CDR3 length: 11
J gene: TRBJ2-7

CDR3 protein: ASSQARQGAANYGYT
V gene: TRBV4-2
CDR3 length: 15
J gene: TRBJ1-2

CDR3 protein: ASSVQGVNTGELF
V gene: TRBV9
CDR3 length: 13
J gene: TRBJ2-2

CDR3 protein: ASSLTGNYEQY
V gene: TRBV5-6
CDR3 length: 11
J gene: TRBJ2-7

CDR3 protein: ASSYGGAGNPYGYT
V gene: TRBV6-5
CDR3 length: 14
J gene: TRBJ1-2

CDR3 protein: ASSRWTGLNQETQY
V gene: TRBV10-2
CDR3 length: 14
J gene: TRBJ2-5

CDR3 protein: SAHGGGSDGYT
V gene: TRBV29-1
CDR3 length: 11
J gene: TRBJ1-2

CDR3 protein: SVERGVRGETQY
V gene: TRBV29-1
CDR3 length: 12
J gene: TRBJ2-5

CDR3 protein: ASSLNPAGWAF
V gene: TRBV7-3
CDR3 length: 11
J gene: TRBJ1-1

CDR3 protein: ASRIGTVNTEAF
V gene: TRBV6-1
CDR3 length: 12
J gene: TRBJ1-1

CDR3 protein: ASSRLGGTIADTQY
V gene: TRBV7-9
CDR3 length: 14
J gene: TRBJ2-3

CDR3 protein: ASSQRRVVAGGYEAF
V gene: TRBV7-9
CDR3 length: 15
J gene: TRBJ1-1